This T cell receptor beta chain stems from a study of long-term antiretroviral therapy in people with HIV. Overall study: The 2015 recommendation for immediate ART came about a decade after the earliest samples.

CDR3 length equals 15 residues. Per the germline V gene, CDR1 is MNHEY and CDR2 is SMNVEV (reference sequence). V was shortened by 8 bases and J by 5 bases, with 18 bases between the two germline ends. Overall study findings and caveats: Older ART regimens were possibly in use when the blood was collected between the mid-2000s and the late 2010s.

A single count supports this clone. Its target is unknown. Each donor provided at least one pre-ART PBMC sample and at least two post-ART PBMC samples. There were no participants with HIV treated outside the United States. It was version v3.0 of the immunoSEQ assay that was run at survey level. TCRdb's copy holds only in-frame clones and misses some; the assay was immunoSEQ multiplex PCR. The sample records approximately 17,000 clones, about four fifths being singletons. The rearrangement uses TRBV27 and TRBJ1-4; no clear D gene. Specimen: unsorted PBMCs, collected about 2.6 years before starting antiretroviral therapy. This TCR was sampled from a woman in her fifties or sixties with HIV. In DNA, the CDR3 is TGTGCCAGCGGCGGCCCCGCAGCCCCGAATGAAAAACTGTTTTTT. It codes for CASGGPAAPNEKLFF. Full variable domain (remainder filled in from reference TRBV27 and TRBJ1-4): EAQVTQNPRYLITVTGKKLTVTCSQNMNHEYMSWYRQDPGLGLRQIYYSMNVEVTDKGDVPEGYKVSRKEKRNFPLILESPSPNQTSLYFCASGGPAAPNEKLFFGSGTQLSVL.